Listed here are 23 T cell receptor beta chains from one sample, sequenced in a study of T cells in Graves' hyperthyroidism and ophthalmopathy. Authors of the study amplified TCR beta CDR3 regions from RNA transcripts. HTBI primers drove first-round RT-PCR of the TCR CDR3. TCRdb ran MiXCR on the multiplex PCR reads and lists one entry per CDR3 protein. The table includes over 300,000 distinct CDR3 sequences, approximately 14% detected once. Sequencing was performed on blood. The receptors were sampled from a woman aged 60 to 75 with Graves' hyperthyroidism.

This clonotype was counted at least ten times. The rearrangement uses TRBV28 and TRBJ1-5; 7 bases match TRBD1. The CDR3 spans 13 residues. The junction had 4 bases not matched to a gene; V was cut back by 3 bases and J by 8 bases. The germline V gene encodes CDR1 MDHEN and CDR2 SYDVKM. The CDR3 DNA reads as TGTGCCAGCAGTTTGTCAGGGGGGGAGCCCCAGCATTTT. Its protein product is CASSLSGGEPQHF. Filled out from reference TRBV28 and TRBJ1-5, the complete variable domain reads DVKVTQSSRYLVKRTGEKVFLECVQDMDHENMFWYRQDPGLGLRLIYFSYDVKMKEKGDIPEGYSVSREKKERFSLILESASTNQTSMYLCASSLSGGEPQHFGDGTRLSIL.

With respect to this clonotype: One base away lies a much larger clone, so this may be a sequencing read error. This chain connects TRBV12-3 or TRBV12-4 to TRBJ2-1; D call uncertain. Near its end, the DNA agrees better with TRBJ2-7, so the J call may be wrong. The CDR3 is 15 residues long. The CDR3 DNA reads as TGTGCCAGCAGTTTTGGGCCAGGTTATTCGAATGAGCAGTACTTC. This translates into CASSFGPGYSNEQYF.

This clonotype was detected many times. The chain has TRBV2 and TRBJ2-2, with D hard to call. V was clipped by 6 bases and J by 0 bases, with 5 bases between them. The CDR3 spans 13 residues. Germline assignment: CDR1 SNHLY and CDR2 FYNNEI. The CDR3 loop is CASRITNTGELFF. In DNA, the CDR3 is TGTGCCAGCAGAATCACGAACACCGGGGAGCTGTTTTTT. The full variable domain, its missing parts supplied by reference TRBV2 and TRBJ2-2, is EPEVTQTPSHQVTQMGQEVILRCVPISNHLYFYWYRQILGQKVEFLVSFYNNEISEKSEIFDDQFSVERPDGSNFTLKIRSTKLEDSAMYFCASRITNTGELFFGEGSRLTVL.

This clonotype was seen ten or more times. The genes are TRBV14 and TRBJ2-1, with D perhaps matching TRBD1 or TRBD2 (6 bases each). V was trimmed by 4 bases and J by 2 bases, leaving 9 bases between them. This CDR3 contains 14 residues. CDR1 and CDR2 (germline): SGHDN, FVKESK. The CDR3 region has the DNA TGTGCCAGCAGCCCGGGGGCCGCCTACAATGAGCAGTTCTTC. Protein product: CASSPGAAYNEQFF. Looking up the rest from reference TRBV14 and TRBJ2-1 gives the full variable domain: EAGVTQFPSHSVIEKGQTVTLRCDPISGHDNLYWYRRVMGKEIKFLLHFVKESKQDESGMPNNRFLAERTGGTYSTLKVQPAELEDSGVYFCASSPGAAYNEQFFGPGTRLTVL.

This clonotype was found many times. The rearrangement joins TRBV12-3 or TRBV12-4 to TRBJ1-1; D gene unclear. The germline V and J ends were trimmed by 5 bases and 2 bases, with 9 bases remaining between them. CDR3 size: 13 residues. CDR3 sequence (DNA): TGTGCCAGCAGTCCTGACACAAACACTGAAGCTTTCTTT. It translates to CASSPDTNTEAFF.

The V gene is TRBV5-1, the J gene TRBJ1-2; D gene unclear. The CDR3 length is 14 residues. V dropped 0 bases and J dropped 2 bases, with 8 bases sitting between them. CDR1 SGHRS and CDR2 YFSETQ come from the germline V gene. CDR3 coding DNA: TGCGCCAGCAGCTTGGTAAATCAAAACTATGGCTACACCTTC. This gives the protein CASSLVNQNYGYTF.

This clonotype was seen repeatedly, ten times or more. The chain is built from TRBV5-1 and TRBJ2-7, with D tentatively TRBD1 or TRBD2 (5 bases each). This CDR3 comprises 14 residues. V lost 7 bases and J 5 bases, leaving 19 bases between the germline ends. CDR1 is SGHRS, CDR2 YFSETQ, per germline. This CDR3 reads CASGSGTLGNEQYF. The CDR3 coding sequence is TGCGCCAGCGGCTCAGGGACCTTGGGGAACGAGCAGTACTTC.

This clonotype was detected ten times or more. The chain is built from TRBV6-1 and TRBJ2-3; perhaps TRBD1 as D (6 bases). CDR1 is MNHNS and CDR2 is SASEGT in the germline V gene. V was trimmed by 8 bases and J by 4 bases, leaving 22 bases between them. This CDR3 comprises 16 residues. CDR3 in DNA: TGTGCCAGCTGTCACGACGGGATCAAGGGGGCAGATACGCAGTATTTT. Encoded protein: CASCHDGIKGADTQYF.

This clonotype was counted at least ten times. The genes are TRBV15 and TRBJ2-7, with D possibly matching TRBD2 (6 bases). The ends were cut back, 5 bases at V and 4 bases at J, with 24 bases in the middle. Germline V gene sequence: CDR1 LNHNV, CDR2 YYDKDF (reference sequence). The CDR3 has 17 amino acids. CDR3 sequence: CATSPTTLRGIFYEQYF. CDR3 nucleotides: TGTGCCACCAGCCCCACAACCCTTCGCGGGATATTTTACGAGCAGTACTTC.

This clonotype was observed at least ten times. CDR3 nucleotide sequence: TGTGCCAGCAGCCCTGGACAGTACTGGCAGTATTTT. It yields the protein CASSPGQYWQYF. The chain couples TRBV11-1 to TRBJ2-3, with D possibly TRBD1 on 6 matching bases. This CDR3 region has 12 residues. V dropped 5 bases and J dropped 11 bases, with 14 bases sitting between them. Germline-derived CDR1 and CDR2 are SGHAT and FQDESV (reference sequence). The complete variable domain, with remaining parts taken from reference TRBV11-1 and TRBJ2-3, reads EAEVAQSPRYKITEKSQAVAFWCDPISGHATLYWYRQILGQGPELLVQFQDESVVDDSQLPKDRFSAERLKGVDSTLKIQPAELGDSAMYLCASSPGQYWQYFGPGTRLTVL.

The chain links TRBV5-1 to TRBJ2-7; TRBD2 agrees at 10 bases. The V gene's germline CDR1 is SGHRS and CDR2 YFSETQ. The CDR3 sequence is 15 residues long. V gave up 2 bases and J gave up 3 bases; unmatched junction bases: 5. In DNA, the CDR3 is TGCGCCAGCAGCTTAGCGGGAGGGGGCCACTACGAGCAGTACTTC. Translating gives CASSLAGGGHYEQYF.

This clonotype was observed a few times. The chain employs TRBV5-1 and TRBJ2-3; 7 nucleotides align to TRBD1. The CDR3 covers 16 residues. Per germline, CDR1 SGHRS and CDR2 YFSETQ. V lost 0 bases to trimming and J lost 0 bases; unmatched junction nucleotides: 4. CDR3 loop: CASSLGQGVSTDTQYF. In nucleotides, the CDR3 is TGCGCCAGCAGCTTGGGTCAGGGGGTGAGCACAGATACGCAGTATTTT.

This clonotype was observed a handful of times. One base away lies a much larger clone, so this may be a sequencing read error. The CDR3 sequence is CSAVWGGQVFDTQYF. CDR3 sequence (DNA): TGCAGTGCTGTTTGGGGGGGCCAAGTGTTTGATACGCAGTATTTT. The chain has TRBV20-1 and TRBJ2-3; D perhaps matches TRBD2 (7 bases). V lost 5 bases to trimming and J lost 6 bases, with 21 bases between them. The germline gives CDR1 DFQATT, CDR2 SNEGSKA (reference sequence). The CDR3 loop spans 15 amino acids.

This clonotype appeared a few times. The genes are TRBV5-4 and TRBJ2-3; 8 bases match TRBD2. Trimming at V came to 3 bases and at J to 0 bases, leaving 6 bases not matched to a gene. The germline CDR1 and CDR2 sequences are SGHNT and YYREEE (reference sequence). The CDR3 extends over 16 amino acids. The DNA of the CDR3 is TGTGCCAGCAGCTGGGTAGCGGGACTTAGCACAGATACGCAGTATTTT. This encodes CASSWVAGLSTDTQYF.

This clonotype was picked up many times. The rearrangement links TRBV28 to TRBJ1-1, with 9 bases fitting TRBD1. CDR1 is MDHEN and CDR2 is SYDVKM in the germline V gene. There are 16 residues in the CDR3. Trimming cost V 5 bases and J 1 base; bases outside gene matches: 8. Here the CDR3 DNA reads TGTGCCAGCAGTCAGGGACAGGGAAGCGGGAACACTGAAGCTTTCTTT. This encodes CASSQGQGSGNTEAFF.

The chain uses TRBV29-1 and TRBJ2-1, with 10 bases aligning to TRBD1. In germline, CDR1 is SQVTM, CDR2 ANQGSEA. V trimming: 7 bases; J trimming: 4 bases; junction bases outside the gene matches: 7. This CDR3 comprises 14 residues. Here the CDR3 reads CSALDRGSYNEQFF. The CDR3 DNA is TGCAGCGCCTTGGACAGGGGGTCTTACAATGAGCAGTTCTTC.

This clonotype was counted between two and nine times. The chain employs TRBV29-1 and TRBJ2-7; D may be TRBD1 (5 bases). Germline CDR1 and CDR2: SQVTM and ANQGSEA. Trimming left V 1 base short and J 12 bases short, with 19 bases between. CDR3 length equals 13 residues. The CDR3 region is CSVEGQAQGLRYF. The CDR3 DNA is TGCAGCGTTGAAGGACAAGCGCAGGGTCTGCGGTACTTC.

V and J are TRBV5-1 and TRBJ2-7; 13 bases agree with TRBD2. V was clipped by 3 bases and J by 4 bases; unmatched bases: 19. CDR3 size: 20 residues. Per the germline V gene, CDR1 is SGHRS and CDR2 is YFSETQ. CDR3 DNA sequence: TGCGCCAGCAGCTACCAAGGACTAGCGGGAGAGAGGGGGGGGCCTTACGAGCAGTACTTC. Its translation is CASSYQGLAGERGGPYEQYF.

A few counts support this clonotype. V usage is TRBV6-5 and J usage is TRBJ1-2, with 10 bases lining up with TRBD1. Germline V gene lookup returns CDR1 MNHEY and CDR2 SVGAGI. The CDR3 extends over 15 amino acids. J gave up 4 bases and V 2 bases, and 4 bases lay outside the gene matches. DNA of the CDR3: TGTGCCAGCAGTTACGACGGACAGGGGGGCTATGGCTACACCTTC. The encoded protein is CASSYDGQGGYGYTF.

The sample holds many counts of this clonotype. The chain combines TRBV20-1 with TRBJ2-7; D tentatively reads TRBD1 or TRBD2 (5 bases each). V dropped 2 bases and J dropped 6 bases, with 20 bases sitting between them. The CDR3 consists of 15 residues. CDR1 and CDR2 from the germline V gene are DFQATT and SNEGSKA (reference sequence). As DNA, the CDR3 is TGCAGTGCTAGACCCCGAGGGGTCAGGGTAATCGAGCAGTACTTC. Its translation is CSARPRGVRVIEQYF.

This clonotype has a count of ten or more. The chain is built from TRBV28 and TRBJ2-5, with D perhaps assigned TRBD1 or TRBD2 (5 bases each). Trimming removed 2 bases at V and 5 bases at J, with 9 bases between. CDR3 size: 13 residues. Looked up from germline, CDR1 is MDHEN and CDR2 is SYDVKM. The CDR3 loop reads CASSLGGVETQYF. The CDR3 nucleotides are TGTGCCAGCAGTTTAGGGGGAGTGGAGACCCAGTACTTC.

In this sample, this clonotype turned up many times. The rearrangement uses TRBV7-2 and TRBJ2-3; tentative D call: TRBD2 (6 bases). V dropped 2 bases and J dropped 3 bases, with 12 bases sitting between them. This CDR3 is 15 amino acids long. Germline V gene sequence: CDR1 SGHTA, CDR2 FQGNSA. The CDR3 sequence: CASSLTGVRTDTQYF. The CDR3 bases are TGTGCCAGCAGCTTAACGGGAGTACGGACAGATACGCAGTATTTT.

This clonotype appeared many times. The V call is TRBV2, the J call TRBJ2-3; no definite D call. Trimming shortened V by 4 bases and J by 9 bases, and 8 bases separated the two germline ends. Germline CDR1 and CDR2: SNHLY and FYNNEI. The CDR3 length is 11 residues. The CDR3 nucleotides are TGTGCCAGCAGTGTTAGGTTAACGCAGTATTTT. Translated, it gives CASSVRLTQYF.